Below, one TCR beta chain is given with its context. The assay was immunoSEQ multiplex PCR, and TCRdb's table has in-frame clones only and misses some. The sample contains approximately 200,000 clones, 80% to 90% of which appear only once. The record originates from a study of blood T cell repertoires in COVID-19. The age range of participants was about 18 to 90 years, with residence in some 25 US areas. Donors were grouped by their self-reported clinical history. Within 2 weeks before study entry, exposed participants met a COVID-19 case. Input material: PBMCs or T cells enriched from blood (not recorded which). This TCR was sampled from a woman aged 30 to 39 who had been exposed to COVID-19.

The CDR3 region is CASGAGQGVGDQPQHF. The CDR3 nucleotides read TGCGCCAGCGGAGCCGGACAGGGAGTAGGGGATCAGCCCCAGCATTTT. This chain uses TRBV10-2 with TRBJ1-5, with TRBD1 matching over 8 bases. The CDR3 covers 16 residues. The ends lost 8 bases at V and 5 bases at J; junction bases unmatched: 14. Germline CDR1 and CDR2: WSHSY and SAAADI.